The TCR beta chain under discussion was sequenced for a study of blood T cell repertoires in COVID-19. Study-wide background: Donors in the United States, Italy and Spain gave samples during acute or convalescent COVID-19.

Per the study methods: The authors estimated nucleated cell counts from reference gene primer amplification. Data came from immunoSEQ multiplex PCR; TCRdb stores just in-frame clones and leaves some out. V and J calls and clone size are as listed in that table; D and trimming were resolved from the DNA. The sample has around 70,000 clones, 88% seen once; the top ten hold 5.1%. The CDR3 consists of 15 residues. In germline, CDR1 is SGHRS, CDR2 YFSETQ. Trimming cost V 2 bases and J 2 bases; bases outside gene matches: 3. The clonotype was recovered from a human donor in a cohort sampled during active COVID-19. The sequencing sample was made of peripheral blood. The V gene is TRBV5-1, the J gene TRBJ2-1, with 8 bases lining up with TRBD2. CDR3 sequence reads: CASSFIGGAYNEQFF. The DNA of the CDR3 is TGCGCCAGCAGCTTTATCGGGGGGGCCTACAATGAGCAGTTCTTC.